This TCR beta chain emerged from a study of CD8 T cells in ankylosing spondylitis. This clonotype was seen a single time. Its specificity is not known. For TCR beta, libraries came from quantitative 5'-RACE with molecular barcodes. A single record per CDR3 protein comes from TCRdb applying MiXCR to the 5' RACE reads. The profile shows 100,000 to 150,000 distinct CDR3 sequences, roughly 15% of them singletons. Findings and caveats of the study: Within ankylosing spondylitis blood, a TCR beta motif made up of eight or nine highly homologous variants appeared to be characteristic. Significantly higher representation of disease-linked clones was reported for matched ankylosing spondylitis synovial fluid. There were earlier reports of some motif variants in reactive arthritis synovial fluid and blood. Disease-linked clones displayed a CD8+ phenotype and appeared relatively rarely in peripheral blood.

The germline gives CDR1 DFQATT, CDR2 SNEGSKA (reference sequence). After removal of 4 bases from V and 4 bases from J, the junction contained 6 bases not matched to a gene. This CDR3 spans 14 amino acids. The source material was blood, either unsorted or a sorted T cell fraction (not recorded which). V and J are TRBV20-1 and TRBJ1-5; 8 nucleotides align to TRBD1. This receptor was obtained from a male donor with ankylosing spondylitis. The CDR3 reads CSAIRDRRNQPQHF. The CDR3 DNA reads TGCAGTGCTATTAGGGACAGGCGAAATCAGCCCCAGCATTTT.